This T cell receptor beta chain originates from a study of blood T cell repertoires in COVID-19. Participant ages covered about 18 to 100 years across about two dozen US areas. All recovered Cohort 3 donors got two negative PCRs, got clearance, or saw symptom resolution. The CDR3 sequence is 19 residues long. In the authors' methods: From reference gene primer amplification, estimates of nucleated cell counts were derived. Using immunoSEQ multiplex PCR, the repertoire was profiled, and TCRdb retains in-frame clones only, with some absent. V, J and clone size are taken as reported in that table, and D and trimming were inferred from the DNA itself. The sample yields roughly 500,000 clones, roughly 90% seen once.

Sequencing was carried out using PBMCs or T cells enriched from blood (not recorded which). V is TRBV21-1 and J is TRBJ2-3; the D call in the table, TRBD2, was not verified against the DNA. TRBV21-1 is annotated as a pseudogene. This receptor was taken from a woman aged 40-49 years who had recovered from COVID-19. The DNA of the CDR3 is TGTGCCAGCAGCAAAGTGGGGACTAGCGGGAGTCCTAGCACAGATACGCAGTATTTT. Its translation is CASSKVGTSGSPSTDTQYF.